This T cell receptor (beta chain) was recorded in a study of response to subunit inactivated influenza vaccine. V lost 8 bases to trimming and J lost 3 bases, with 13 bases between them. Germline-derived CDR1 and CDR2 are SGHTA and FQGNSA. The CDR3 is made up of 14 amino acids. The sample holds many counts of this clonotype. Its target is unknown. TCRdb reprocessed the RT-PCR reads via MiXCR and lists one record per CDR3 protein. The sample shows 500,000 to 550,000 distinct CDR3 sequences, under 8.5% of them seen only once. Points from the study as a whole: The authors suggested that every seasonal influenza vaccination recruits few new T cells.

The specimen comprised PBMCs from blood, sampled about 23 months after vaccination. The chain is built from TRBV7-2 and TRBJ2-2; weak D call: TRBD1 (5 bases). The source of this sequence is a man aged 50 to 69 who received an inactivated influenza vaccine. CDR3 region: CASGLDMHTGELFF. DNA for the CDR3: TGTGCCAGCGGTTTGGACATGCACACCGGGGAGCTGTTTTTT.